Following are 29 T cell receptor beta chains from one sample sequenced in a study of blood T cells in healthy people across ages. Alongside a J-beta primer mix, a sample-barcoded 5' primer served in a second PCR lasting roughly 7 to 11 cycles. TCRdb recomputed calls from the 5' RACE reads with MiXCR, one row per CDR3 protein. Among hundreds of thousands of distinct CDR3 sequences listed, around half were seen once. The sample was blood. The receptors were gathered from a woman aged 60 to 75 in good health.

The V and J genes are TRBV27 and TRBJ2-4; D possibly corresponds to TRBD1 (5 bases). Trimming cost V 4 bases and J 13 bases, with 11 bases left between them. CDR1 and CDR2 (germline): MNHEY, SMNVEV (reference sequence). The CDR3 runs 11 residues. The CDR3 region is CASSSRVEQYF. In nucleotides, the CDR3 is TGTGCCAGCAGTTCCAGGGTTGAGCAGTACTTC.

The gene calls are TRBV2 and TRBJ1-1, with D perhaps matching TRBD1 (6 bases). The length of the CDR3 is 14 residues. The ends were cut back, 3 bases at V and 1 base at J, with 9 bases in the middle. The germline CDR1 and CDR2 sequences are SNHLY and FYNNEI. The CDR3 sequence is CASSEQGWNTEAFF. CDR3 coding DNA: TGTGCCAGCAGTGAGCAGGGGTGGAACACTGAAGCTTTCTTT.

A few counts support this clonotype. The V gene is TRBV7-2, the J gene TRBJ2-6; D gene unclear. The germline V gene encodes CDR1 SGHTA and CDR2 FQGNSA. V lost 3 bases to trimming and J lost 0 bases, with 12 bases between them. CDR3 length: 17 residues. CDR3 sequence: CASSFTLGVSGANVLTF. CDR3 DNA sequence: TGTGCCAGCAGCTTTACCCTCGGTGTCTCTGGGGCCAACGTCCTGACTTTC.

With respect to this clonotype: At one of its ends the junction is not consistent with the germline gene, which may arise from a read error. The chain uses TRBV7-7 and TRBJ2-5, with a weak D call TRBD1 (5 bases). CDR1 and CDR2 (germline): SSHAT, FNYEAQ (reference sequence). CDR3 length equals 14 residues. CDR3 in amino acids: CASSAAGFQETQYF. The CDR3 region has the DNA TGTGCTAGCAGCGCCGCAGGGTTCCAAGAGACCCAGTACTTC.

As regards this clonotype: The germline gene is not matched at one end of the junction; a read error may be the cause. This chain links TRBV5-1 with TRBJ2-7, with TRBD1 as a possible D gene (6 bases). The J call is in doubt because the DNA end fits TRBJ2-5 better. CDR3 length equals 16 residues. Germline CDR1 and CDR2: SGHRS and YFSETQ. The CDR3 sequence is CASNLIPGQGEETQYF. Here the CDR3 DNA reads TGCGCCAGCAACTTGATCCCGGGACAAGGGGAAGAGACCCAGTACTTC.

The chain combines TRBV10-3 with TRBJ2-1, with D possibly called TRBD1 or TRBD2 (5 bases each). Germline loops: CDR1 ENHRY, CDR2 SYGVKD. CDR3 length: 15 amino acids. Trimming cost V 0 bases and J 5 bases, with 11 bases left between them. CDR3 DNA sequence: TGTGCCATCAGTGAGTCGGGGCCCGGGGACAATGAGCAGTTCTTC. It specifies CAISESGPGDNEQFF.

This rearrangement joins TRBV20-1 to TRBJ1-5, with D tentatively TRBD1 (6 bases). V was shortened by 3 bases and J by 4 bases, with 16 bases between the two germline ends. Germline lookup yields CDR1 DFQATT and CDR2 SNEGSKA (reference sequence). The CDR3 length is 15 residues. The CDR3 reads CSARDSPVPNQPQHF. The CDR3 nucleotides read TGCAGTGCTAGGGACAGCCCCGTGCCTAATCAGCCCCAGCATTTT.

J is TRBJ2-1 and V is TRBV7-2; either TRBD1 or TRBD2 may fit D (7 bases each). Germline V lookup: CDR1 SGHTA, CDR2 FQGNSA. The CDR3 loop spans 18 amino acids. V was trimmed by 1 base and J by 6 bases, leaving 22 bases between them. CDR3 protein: CASSLEFRGGGTGNEQFF. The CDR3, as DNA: TGTGCCAGCAGCTTAGAATTCAGGGGGGGCGGGACGGGCAATGAGCAGTTCTTC. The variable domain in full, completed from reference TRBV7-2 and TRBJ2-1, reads GAGVSQSPSNKVTEKGKDVELRCDPISGHTALYWYRQSLGQGLEFLIYFQGNSAPDKSGLPSDRFSAERTGGSVSTLTIQRTQQEDSAVYLCASSLEFRGGGTGNEQFFGPGTRLTVL.

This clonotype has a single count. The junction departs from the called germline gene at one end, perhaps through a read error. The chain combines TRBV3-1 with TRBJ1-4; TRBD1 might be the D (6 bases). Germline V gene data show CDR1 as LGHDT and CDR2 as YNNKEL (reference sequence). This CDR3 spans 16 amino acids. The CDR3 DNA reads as TGTGCCAGCAGCCAAGAAGTGGCAGGGGCTAATGAAAAGCTGTTTTTT. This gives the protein CASSQEVAGANEKLFF.

CDR3 nucleotides: TGTGCCAGCAGCTTAGGGGGGGCTCGGAATGAAAAACTGTTTTTT. Amino acids: CASSLGGARNEKLFF. The chain recombines TRBV11-2 with TRBJ1-4; TRBD1 is a possible D gene (6 bases). Germline V gene sequence: CDR1 SGHAT, CDR2 FQNNGV. Between the trimmed V and J ends, which lost 1 base and 5 bases, there was a span of 11 bases. CDR3 length: 15 residues.

The CDR3 region has the DNA TGTGCCAGCAGTTTACCGGTAGCGGGAGCCGGCGAGCAGTACTTC. This sequence encodes CASSLPVAGAGEQYF. The V and J genes are TRBV28 and TRBJ2-7; 9 bases are shared with TRBD2. CDR1 is MDHEN and CDR2 is SYDVKM in the germline V gene. The CDR3 runs 15 residues. Trimming at V came to 2 bases and at J to 6 bases, leaving 8 bases not matched to a gene.

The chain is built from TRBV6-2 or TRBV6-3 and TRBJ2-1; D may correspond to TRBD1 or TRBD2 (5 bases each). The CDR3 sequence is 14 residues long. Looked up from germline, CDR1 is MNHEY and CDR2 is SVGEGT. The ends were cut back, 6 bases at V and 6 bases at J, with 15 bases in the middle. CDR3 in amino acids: CASRNWGSINEQFF. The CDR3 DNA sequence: TGTGCCAGCAGGAATTGGGGGTCAATCAATGAGCAGTTCTTC.

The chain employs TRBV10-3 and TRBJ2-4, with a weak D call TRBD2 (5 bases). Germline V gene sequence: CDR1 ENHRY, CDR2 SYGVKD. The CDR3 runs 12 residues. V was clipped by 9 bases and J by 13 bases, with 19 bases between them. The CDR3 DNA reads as TGTGCCATTGGGAGAGAAGATCGAAAGCAGTACTTC. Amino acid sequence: CAIGREDRKQYF.

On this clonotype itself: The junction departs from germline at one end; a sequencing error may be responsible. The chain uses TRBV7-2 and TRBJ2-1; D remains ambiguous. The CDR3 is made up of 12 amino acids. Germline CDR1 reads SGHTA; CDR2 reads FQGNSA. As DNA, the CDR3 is TGTGCCAGCAGCTTATCCTTCAATGAGCAGTTCTTC. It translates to CASSLSFNEQFF.

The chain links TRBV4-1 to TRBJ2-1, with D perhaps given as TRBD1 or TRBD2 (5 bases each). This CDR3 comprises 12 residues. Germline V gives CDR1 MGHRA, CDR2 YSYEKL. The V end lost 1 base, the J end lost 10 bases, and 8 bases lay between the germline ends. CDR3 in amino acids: CASSQVGEEQFF. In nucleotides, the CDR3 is TGCGCCAGCAGCCAAGTAGGGGAGGAGCAGTTCTTC.

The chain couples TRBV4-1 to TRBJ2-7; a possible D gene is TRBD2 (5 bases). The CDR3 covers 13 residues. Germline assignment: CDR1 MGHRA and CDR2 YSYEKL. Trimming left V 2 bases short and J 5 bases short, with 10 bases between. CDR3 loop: CASSQTRGDEQYF. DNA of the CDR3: TGCGCCAGCAGCCAAACCCGGGGAGACGAGCAGTACTTC.

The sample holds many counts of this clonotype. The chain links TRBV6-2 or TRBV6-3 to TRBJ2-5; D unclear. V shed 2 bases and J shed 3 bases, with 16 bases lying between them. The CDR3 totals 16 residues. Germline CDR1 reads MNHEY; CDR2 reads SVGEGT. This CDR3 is CASSYGFFGGEETQYF. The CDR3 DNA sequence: TGTGCCAGCAGTTACGGGTTTTTTGGCGGAGAAGAGACCCAGTACTTC.

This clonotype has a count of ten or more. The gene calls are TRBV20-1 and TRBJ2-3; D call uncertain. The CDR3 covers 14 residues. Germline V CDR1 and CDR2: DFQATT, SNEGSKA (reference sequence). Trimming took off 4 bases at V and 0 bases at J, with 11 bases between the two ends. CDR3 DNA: TGCAGTGCTAAAGGGCAGCCTAGCACAGATACGCAGTATTTT. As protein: CSAKGQPSTDTQYF.

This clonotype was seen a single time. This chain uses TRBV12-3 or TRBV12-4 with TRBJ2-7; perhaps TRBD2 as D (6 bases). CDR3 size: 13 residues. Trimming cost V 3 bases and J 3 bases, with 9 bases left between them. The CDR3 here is CASSFRGIYEQYF. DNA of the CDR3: TGTGCCAGCAGTTTTCGGGGGATCTACGAGCAGTACTTC.

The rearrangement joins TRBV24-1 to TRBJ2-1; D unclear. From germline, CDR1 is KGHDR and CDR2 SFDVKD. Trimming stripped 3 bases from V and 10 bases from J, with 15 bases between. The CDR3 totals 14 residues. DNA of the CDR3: TGTGCCACCAGTGATCCCACGGGCCGGGCGGAGCAGTTCTTC. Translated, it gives CATSDPTGRAEQFF.

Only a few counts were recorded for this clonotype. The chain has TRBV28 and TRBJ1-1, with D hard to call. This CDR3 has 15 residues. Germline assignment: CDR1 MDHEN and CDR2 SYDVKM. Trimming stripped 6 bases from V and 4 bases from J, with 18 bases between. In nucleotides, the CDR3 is TGTGCCAGCAGGGGCCCCCTGGGGATGGGCACTGAAGCTTTCTTT. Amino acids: CASRGPLGMGTEAFF. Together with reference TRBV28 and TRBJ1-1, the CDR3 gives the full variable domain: DVKVTQSSRYLVKRTGEKVFLECVQDMDHENMFWYRQDPGLGLRLIYFSYDVKMKEKGDIPEGYSVSREKKERFSLILESASTNQTSMYLCASRGPLGMGTEAFFGQGTRLTVV.

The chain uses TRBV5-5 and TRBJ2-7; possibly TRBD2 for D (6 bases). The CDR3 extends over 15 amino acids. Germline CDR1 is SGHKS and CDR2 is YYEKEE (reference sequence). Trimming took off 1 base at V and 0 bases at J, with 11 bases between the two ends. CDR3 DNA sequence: TGTGCCAGCAGCTTGCTGTCTAGCGACTCCTACGAGCAGTACTTC. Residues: CASSLLSSDSYEQYF.

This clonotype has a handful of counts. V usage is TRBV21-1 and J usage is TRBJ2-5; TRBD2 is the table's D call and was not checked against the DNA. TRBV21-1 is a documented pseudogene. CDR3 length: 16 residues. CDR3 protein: CASSKDTAGVQETQYF. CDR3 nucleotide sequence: TGTGCCAGCAGCAAAGATACAGCGGGAGTCCAAGAGACCCAGTACTTC.

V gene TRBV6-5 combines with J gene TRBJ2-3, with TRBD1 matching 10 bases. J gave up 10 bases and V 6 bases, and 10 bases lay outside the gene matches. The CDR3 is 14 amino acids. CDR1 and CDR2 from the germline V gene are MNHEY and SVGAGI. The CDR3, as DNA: TGTGCCAGCAGCCTGGACAGGGGGAAGACATCGCAGTATTTT. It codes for CASSLDRGKTSQYF.

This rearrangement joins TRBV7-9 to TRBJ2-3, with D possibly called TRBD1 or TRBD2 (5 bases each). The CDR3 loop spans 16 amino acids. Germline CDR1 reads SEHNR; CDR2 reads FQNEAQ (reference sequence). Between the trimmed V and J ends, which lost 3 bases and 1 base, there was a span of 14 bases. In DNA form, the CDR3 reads TGTGCCAGCAGCTTGAGGGCCGTGGGACGCACAGATACGCAGTATTTT. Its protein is CASSLRAVGRTDTQYF. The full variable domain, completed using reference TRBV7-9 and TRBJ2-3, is DTGVSQNPRHKITKRGQNVTFRCDPISEHNRLYWYRQTLGQGPEFLTYFQNEAQLEKSRLLSDRFSAERPKGSFSTLEIQRTEQGDSAMYLCASSLRAVGRTDTQYFGPGTRLTVL.

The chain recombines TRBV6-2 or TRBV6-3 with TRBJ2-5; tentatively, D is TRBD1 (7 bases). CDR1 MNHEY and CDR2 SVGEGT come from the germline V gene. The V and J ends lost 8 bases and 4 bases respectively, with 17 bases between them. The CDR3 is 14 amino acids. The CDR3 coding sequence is TGTGCCAGCGATACGCGGGACAGAGCAGAGACCCAGTACTTC. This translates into CASDTRDRAETQYF.

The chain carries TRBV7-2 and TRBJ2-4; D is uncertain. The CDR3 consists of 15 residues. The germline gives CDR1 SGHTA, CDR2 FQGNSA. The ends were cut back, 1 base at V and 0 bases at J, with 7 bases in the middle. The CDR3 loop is CASSLDGIAKNIQYF. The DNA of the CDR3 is TGTGCCAGCAGCTTAGACGGAATAGCCAAAAACATTCAGTACTTC.

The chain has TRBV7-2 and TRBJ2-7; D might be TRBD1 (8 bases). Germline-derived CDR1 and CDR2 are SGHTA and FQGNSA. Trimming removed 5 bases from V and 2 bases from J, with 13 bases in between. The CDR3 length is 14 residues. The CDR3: CASSLQGGPYEQYF. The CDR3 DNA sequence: TGTGCCAGCAGCCTACAGGGGGGGCCCTACGAGCAGTACTTC.

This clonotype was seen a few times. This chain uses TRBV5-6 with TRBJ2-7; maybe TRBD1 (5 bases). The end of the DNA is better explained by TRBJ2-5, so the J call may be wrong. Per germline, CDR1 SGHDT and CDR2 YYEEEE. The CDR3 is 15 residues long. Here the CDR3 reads CASSGTGKGTETQYF. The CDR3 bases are TGTGCCAGCAGCGGCACAGGTAAGGGCACAGAGACCCAGTACTTC.